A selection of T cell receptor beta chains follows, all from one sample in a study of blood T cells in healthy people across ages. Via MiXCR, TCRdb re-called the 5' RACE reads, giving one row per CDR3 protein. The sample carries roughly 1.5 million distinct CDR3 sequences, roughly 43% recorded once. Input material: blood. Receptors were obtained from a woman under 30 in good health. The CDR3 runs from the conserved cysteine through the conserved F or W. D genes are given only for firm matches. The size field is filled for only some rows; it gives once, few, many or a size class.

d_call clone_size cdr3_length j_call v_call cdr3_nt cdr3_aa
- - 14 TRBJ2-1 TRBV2 TGTGCCAATCGGGACTCCCTAAGGAGGAATGAGCAGTTCTTC CANRDSLRRNEQFF
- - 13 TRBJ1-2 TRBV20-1 TGCAGTGCTGGGGGGCCGGCTAACTATGGCTACACCTTC CSAGGPANYGYTF
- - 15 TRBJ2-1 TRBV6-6 TGTGCCAGCAGTTACAATAGCGCGGCCACCGGTGAGCAGTTCTTC CASSYNSAATGEQFF
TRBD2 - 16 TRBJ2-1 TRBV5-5 TGTGCCAGCAGCCTTCCCGGACTAGCGGGGGTAAGGGAGCAGTTCTTC CASSLPGLAGVREQFF
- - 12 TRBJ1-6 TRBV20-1 TGCAGTGCTAGAGATACAAGTTGGCCCCTCCACTTT CSARDTSWPLHF
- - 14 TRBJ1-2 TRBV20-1 TGCAGTGCTAGAGATTTTAATGCTAACTATGGCTACACCTTC CSARDFNANYGYTF
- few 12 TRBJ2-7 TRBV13 TGTGCCAGCAGCTCCGGACAAGACGAGCAGTACTTC CASSSGQDEQYF
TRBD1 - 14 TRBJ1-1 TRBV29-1 TGCAGCGTGGATCCGGGACAGGGATGGACTGAAGCTTTCTTT CSVDPGQGWTEAFF
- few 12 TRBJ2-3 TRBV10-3 TGTGCCATCAGTCACACCGCAGATACGCAGTATTTT CAISHTADTQYF
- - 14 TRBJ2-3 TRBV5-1 TGCGCCAGCAGCCCCGGACTATTCACAGATGCGCAGTATTTT CASSPGLFTDAQYF
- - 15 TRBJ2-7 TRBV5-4 TGTGCCAGCAGCTGGGGCGGTTCCGCCTACAATGAGCAGTACTTC CASSWGGSAYNEQYF
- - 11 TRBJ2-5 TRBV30 TGTGCCTGGGGACAGTTCTACGGGCAGTACTTC CAWGQFYGQYF
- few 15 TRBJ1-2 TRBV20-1 TGCAGTGCGCAGCGGGGGGGGGTCGGTAGCTATGGCTACACCTTC CSAQRGGVGSYGYTF
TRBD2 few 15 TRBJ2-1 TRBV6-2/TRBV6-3 TGTGCCAGCAGACCTAGCGGGAGCCTTGACAATGAGCAGTTCTTC CASRPSGSLDNEQFF
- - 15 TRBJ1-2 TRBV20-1 TGCAGTGCTAGTAACAGGGCGCCTAAGGGCTATGGTTACACCTTC CSASNRAPKGYGYTF
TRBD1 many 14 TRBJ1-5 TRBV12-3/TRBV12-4 TGTGCCAGCAGTTTTATCGGACAGGGACAGCCCCAGCATTTT CASSFIGQGQPQHF
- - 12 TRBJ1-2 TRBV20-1 TGCAGTGCTACGACACTTAACTATGGCTACACCTTC CSATTLNYGYTF
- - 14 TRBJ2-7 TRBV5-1 TGCGCCAGCAGCTCCGGGACGTTTTACTACGAGCAGTACTTC CASSSGTFYYEQYF
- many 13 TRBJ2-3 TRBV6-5 TGTGCCAGCAGTTACTCCCGGGGAGATACGCAGTATTTT CASSYSRGDTQYF
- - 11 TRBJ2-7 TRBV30 TGTGCCACACTACTAGGATCGGTGCAGTACTTC CATLLGSVQYF
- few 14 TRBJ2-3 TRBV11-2 TGTGCCAGCAGCTCAGACTGGATCACAGATACGCAGTATTTT CASSSDWITDTQYF
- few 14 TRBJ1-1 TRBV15 TGTGCCACCAGCAGAGAACCGGGTGGCACTGAAGCTTTCTTT CATSREPGGTEAFF
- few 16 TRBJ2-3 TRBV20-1 TGCAGTGCTAACCCATCGCGACGGTCAAAGGCAGATACGCAGTATTTT CSANPSRRSKADTQYF
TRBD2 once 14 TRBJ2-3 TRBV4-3 TGCGCCAGCAGCCAGGCACCCGGGACTAGCGTTGAGTATTTT CASSQAPGTSVEYF
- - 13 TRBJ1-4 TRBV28 TGTGCCAGCACCGAGGGGATTAAGGAAAAACTGTTTTTT CASTEGIKEKLFF
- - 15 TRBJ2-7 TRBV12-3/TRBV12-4 TGTGCCAGCAGGCAATCCGGGACTGGGTCCTACGAGCAGTACTTC CASRQSGTGSYEQYF
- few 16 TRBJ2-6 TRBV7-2 TGTGCCAGCAGCTTAGAAGTCCGCTCTGGGGCCAACGTCCTGACTTTC CASSLEVRSGANVLTF
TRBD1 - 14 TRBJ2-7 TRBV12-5 TGTGCTAGTGGTTACGGGACAGCTTCCTACGAGCAGTACTTC CASGYGTASYEQYF
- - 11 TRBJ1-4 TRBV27 TGTGCCACCACCGGGAGGGAAAAACTGTTTTTT CATTGREKLFF
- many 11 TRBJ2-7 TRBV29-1 TGCAGCGTCGCGGACACCTACGAGCAGTACTTC CSVADTYEQYF
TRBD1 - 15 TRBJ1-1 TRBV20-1 TGCAGTGCTACCCGGGACAGGGGCCGTGACACTGAAGCTTTCTTT CSATRDRGRDTEAFF